Presented here are 8 T cell receptor beta chains from one specimen sequenced in a study of blood T cells in healthy people across ages. A second PCR of 7 to 11 cycles used a sample-barcoded 5' primer and a J-beta primer mix. TCRdb processed the 5' RACE reads anew with MiXCR; each CDR3 protein has one entry. The sample carries about 680,000 distinct CDR3 sequences, approximately 50% recorded once. The specimen was blood. These receptors were obtained from a woman aged 55-69 years in good health.

This clonotype was seen ten or more times. The chain combines TRBV29-1 with TRBJ2-3; 9 bases are a match to TRBD2. The CDR3 has 14 amino acids. V dropped 7 bases and J dropped 1; count of bases not matched to a gene: 6. Germline V gives CDR1 SQVTM, CDR2 ANQGSEA. The CDR3 here is CSGFGGRGTDTQYF. The CDR3 region has the DNA TGCAGCGGGTTTGGCGGGAGGGGCACAGATACGCAGTATTTT.

The chain is built from TRBV5-1 and TRBJ2-1; 9 bases line up with TRBD1. The length of the CDR3 is 16 residues. Trimming took 2 bases from V and 4 from J; bases not matched to a gene: 7. CDR1 is SGHRS and CDR2 is YFSETQ in the germline V gene. The CDR3 loop is CASSFGGQGLYNEQFF. CDR3 sequence (DNA): TGCGCCAGCAGCTTTGGGGGACAGGGTTTATACAATGAGCAGTTCTTC.

V is TRBV7-3 and J is TRBJ2-1; 13 nucleotides agree with TRBD2. The CDR3 runs 15 residues. The junction had 5 bases not matched to a gene; V was cut back by 3 bases and J by 9 bases. The germline V gene has CDR1 SGHTA and CDR2 FQGTGA. CDR3 amino acids: CASSLGTSGMSEQFF. The DNA of the CDR3 is TGTGCCAGCAGCTTGGGGACTAGCGGGATGAGTGAGCAGTTCTTC.

This clonotype was observed a handful of times. J is TRBJ2-7 and V is TRBV7-2; no firm D call. This CDR3 has 15 residues. Germline V gene sequence: CDR1 SGHTA, CDR2 FQGNSA. Trimming cost V 5 bases and J 0 bases, with 14 bases left between them. CDR3 in DNA: TGTGCCAGCAGCCGGTTAGATTGGACCTCCTACGAGCAGTACTTC. It yields the protein CASSRLDWTSYEQYF.

As to this clonotype: One end of the junction fails to match germline, which may point to a read error. V gene TRBV3-1 combines with J gene TRBJ2-1, with D possibly being TRBD2 (6 bases). CDR3 length equals 17 residues. Germline-derived CDR1 and CDR2 are LGHDT and YNNKEL (reference sequence). This chain's CDR3 is CASSQGAGGFSHNEQFF. CDR3 DNA sequence: TGTGCCAGCAGCCAAGGCGCCGGGGGATTCTCCCACAATGAGCAGTTCTTC.

The chain couples TRBV15 to TRBJ2-4; weak D call: TRBD2 (6 bases). CDR1 is LNHNV, CDR2 YYDKDF, per germline (reference sequence). The CDR3 is 14 residues long. Between the trimmed V and J ends, which lost 0 bases and 13 bases, there was a span of 16 bases. The CDR3 DNA reads as TGTGCCACCAGCAGAGACCCCCAAACAGGAGGGCAGTACTTC. As protein: CATSRDPQTGGQYF.

The chain recombines TRBV3-1 with TRBJ2-3; D is unclear. From germline, CDR1 is LGHDT and CDR2 YNNKEL (reference sequence). V was cut by 1 base and J by 6 bases, with 8 bases left in between. The CDR3 covers 13 residues. CDR3 in DNA: TGTGCCAGCAGCCAAGGCTGGGATGATACGCAGTATTTT. This translates into CASSQGWDDTQYF.

This clonotype was picked up many times. The chain recombines TRBV29-1 with TRBJ2-4, with D tentatively TRBD1 or TRBD2 (5 bases each). The CDR3 sequence is 16 residues long. Trimming stripped 0 bases from V and 3 bases from J, with 15 bases between. CDR1 is SQVTM, CDR2 ANQGSEA, per germline. DNA for the CDR3: TGCAGCGTTGAAGATCGTGGGGGATTGGACAAAAACATTCAGTACTTC. Translation: CSVEDRGGLDKNIQYF.